This T cell receptor (beta chain) is drawn from a study of blood T cell repertoires in COVID-19. Study in general: COVID-19 samples from acute and convalescent phases originated in the United States, Italy and Spain. Sample material is recorded as cDNA or gDNA derived from T cells, B-cell-depleted T cells, or PBMCs.

The CDR3 sequence is 15 residues long. Losses at the gene ends were 5 bases for V and 5 bases for J; bases not matched to a gene: 10. CDR1 SGHAT and CDR2 FQDESV come from the germline V gene (reference sequence). As processed by the authors: Estimates of nucleated cell counts were drawn from the amplification of reference gene primers. The protocol was immunoSEQ multiplex PCR, while the TCRdb copy is restricted to in-frame clones and leaves out a portion. V and J calls and clone size are copied from that table; D and trimming were computed from the DNA. This sample yields about 64,000 clones, of which about 88% are seen a single time; nearly 4% belongs to the top ten.

The chain has TRBV11-1 and TRBJ2-7, with 9 bases matching TRBD1. Sequences were obtained from peripheral blood. This TCR was recovered from a man between 65 and 80 years old with acute or convalescent COVID-19. CDR3 nucleotides: TGTGCCAGCAGCCGGCCGGGACAGGGAGCCGACGAGCAGTACTTC. Its translation is CASSRPGQGADEQYF.